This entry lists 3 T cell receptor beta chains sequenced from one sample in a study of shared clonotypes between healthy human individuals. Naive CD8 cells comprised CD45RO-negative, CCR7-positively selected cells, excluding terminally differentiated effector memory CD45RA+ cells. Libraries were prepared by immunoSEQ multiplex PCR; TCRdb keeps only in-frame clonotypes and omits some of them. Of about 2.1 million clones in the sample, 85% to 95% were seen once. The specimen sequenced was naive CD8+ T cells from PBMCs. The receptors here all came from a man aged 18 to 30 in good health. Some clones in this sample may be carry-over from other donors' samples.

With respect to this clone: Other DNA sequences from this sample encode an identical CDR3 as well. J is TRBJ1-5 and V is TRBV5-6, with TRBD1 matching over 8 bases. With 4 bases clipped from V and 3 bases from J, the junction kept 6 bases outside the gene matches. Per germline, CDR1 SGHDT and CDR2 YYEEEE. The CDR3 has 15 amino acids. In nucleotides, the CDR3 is TGTGCCAGCAGCCTAGGGACAGGCTTCAATCAGCCCCAGCATTTT. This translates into CASSLGTGFNQPQHF.

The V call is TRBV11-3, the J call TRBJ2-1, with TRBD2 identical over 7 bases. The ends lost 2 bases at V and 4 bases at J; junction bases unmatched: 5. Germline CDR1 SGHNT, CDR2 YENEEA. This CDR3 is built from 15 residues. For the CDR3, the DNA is TGTGCCAGCAGCTTATTTCGCGGGAGTTACAATGAGCAGTTCTTC. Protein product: CASSLFRGSYNEQFF.

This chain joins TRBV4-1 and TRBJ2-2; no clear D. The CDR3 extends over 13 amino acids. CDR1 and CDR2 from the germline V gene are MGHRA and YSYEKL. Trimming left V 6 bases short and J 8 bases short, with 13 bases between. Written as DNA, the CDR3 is TGCGCCAGCAGTGAATCCCCATTTGGGGAGCTGTTTTTT. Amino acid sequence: CASSESPFGELFF.